The clone carrying this TCR beta chain showed up just once. This sample was taken from a study of OX40 agonist ivuxolimab in advanced cancers. Germline V gene sequence: CDR1 ENHRY, CDR2 SYGVKD. The V gene lost 10 bases and the J gene lost 5 bases, with 12 bases spanning the gap. The CDR3 covers 12 residues. Repertoires were generated with immunoSEQ multiplex PCR, while TCRdb's copy carries only in-frame clones and drops some. The data contain 82,000 or so clones, roughly 92% of them seen just once; the ten biggest clones take up around 0.7%. The starting material was CD4+ or CD8+ T cells sorted from blood, obtained in a trial of the OX40 agonist ivuxolimab. The receptor was isolated from an adult with an advanced solid tumor such as melanoma, head and neck, liver or kidney cancer. The chain uses TRBV10-3 and TRBJ2-1; D perhaps matches TRBD2 (5 bases). This CDR3 is CASGRGDNEQFF. CDR3 nucleotide sequence: TGTGCCAGCGGTCGGGGAGACAATGAGCAGTTCTTC.